This TCR beta chain was obtained from a study of cytomegalovirus exposure and HLA in healthy donors. Whole-study findings and limits: Researchers had no immune exposure information except CMV serostatus available.

Each of the donors was a healthy bone marrow donor. Regarding this clone: Antigen: not known.

The germline V and J ends were trimmed by 0 bases and 4 bases, with 7 bases remaining between them. This CDR3 spans 12 amino acids. Germline lookup yields CDR1 GTSNPN and CDR2 SVGIG (reference sequence). 60 Vbeta and 13 Jbeta primers were used in PCR. Data came from immunoSEQ multiplex PCR; TCRdb stores just in-frame clones and leaves some out. In the table there are some 150,000 clones, 63% of which are singletons. Source material: PBMCs. The sequence was obtained from a woman aged 60-75 years in good health and CMV-seropositive. The chain employs TRBV30 and TRBJ2-7; D ambiguous. DNA of the CDR3: TGTGCCTGGAGTGTATCCCAGTACGAGCAGTACTTC. It translates to CAWSVSQYEQYF.